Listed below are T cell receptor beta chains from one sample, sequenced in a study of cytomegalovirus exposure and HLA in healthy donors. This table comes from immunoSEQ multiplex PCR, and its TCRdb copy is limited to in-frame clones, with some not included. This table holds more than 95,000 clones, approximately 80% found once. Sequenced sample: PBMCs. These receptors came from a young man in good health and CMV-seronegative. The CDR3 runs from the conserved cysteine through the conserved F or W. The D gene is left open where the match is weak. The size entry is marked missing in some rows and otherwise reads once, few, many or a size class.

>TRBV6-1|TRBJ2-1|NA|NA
CASTPLPGVSEQFF
TGTGCCAGCACTCCCTTACCAGGGGTGAGTGAGCAGTTCTTC
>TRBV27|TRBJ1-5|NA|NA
CASSLSRGIQPQHF
TGTGCCAGCAGTTTATCGCGGGGGATTCAGCCCCAGCATTTT
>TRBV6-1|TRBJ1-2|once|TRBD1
CASSQGTAYGYTF
TGTGCCAGTAGCCAAGGGACAGCCTATGGCTACACCTTC
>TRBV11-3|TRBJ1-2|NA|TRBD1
CASSKGQGYGYTF
TGTGCCAGCAGCAAGGGACAGGGATATGGCTACACCTTC
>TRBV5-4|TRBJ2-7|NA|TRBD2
CASSLPSGVGEQYF
TGTGCCAGCAGCTTGCCCAGCGGGGTAGGCGAGCAGTACTTC
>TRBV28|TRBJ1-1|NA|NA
CASSFLDSTEAFF
TGTGCCAGCAGTTTTTTAGACTCCACTGAAGCTTTCTTT
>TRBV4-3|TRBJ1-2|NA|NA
CASSLTGNYGYTF
TGCGCCAGCAGCTTGACAGGCAACTATGGCTACACCTTC
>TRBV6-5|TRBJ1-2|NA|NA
CASFRSGARGGYTF
TGTGCCAGTTTCCGCTCAGGGGCGCGTGGTGGCTACACCTTC
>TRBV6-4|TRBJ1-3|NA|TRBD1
CASSPTGQGNTIYF
TGTGCCAGCAGCCCGACAGGGCAAGGAAACACCATATATTTT
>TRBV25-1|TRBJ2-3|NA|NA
CASSEESDTQYF
TGTGCCAGCAGTGAGGAGTCAGATACGCAGTATTTT
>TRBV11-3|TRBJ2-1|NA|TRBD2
CASSFFAGDNEQFF
TGTGCCAGCAGCTTTTTTGCGGGGGATAATGAGCAGTTCTTC
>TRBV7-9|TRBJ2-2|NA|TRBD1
CASSGQGDTGELFF
TGTGCCAGCAGCGGGCAGGGGGACACCGGGGAGCTGTTTTTT
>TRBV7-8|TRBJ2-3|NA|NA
CASSLYQGTTDTQYF
TGTGCCAGCAGCTTGTACCAGGGTACCACAGATACGCAGTATTTT
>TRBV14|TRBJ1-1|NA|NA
CASSYQGLGGGGTEAFF
TGTGCCAGCAGCTACCAAGGACTAGGTGGCGGGGGAACTGAAGCTTTCTTT
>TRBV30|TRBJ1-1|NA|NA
CAWSLGRRLNTEASF
TGTGCCTGGTCCCTCGGGAGGCGGTTGAACACTGAAGCTTCCTTT
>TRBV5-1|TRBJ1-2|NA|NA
CASKEVAGSEGGYTF
TGCGCCAGCAAGGAAGTTGCGGGGAGCGAGGGTGGCTACACCTTC
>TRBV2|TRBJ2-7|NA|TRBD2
CASSYGTSGYYEQYF
TGTGCCAGCAGCTACGGGACTAGCGGATATTACGAGCAGTACTTC
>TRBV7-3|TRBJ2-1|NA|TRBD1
CASSPTGGYYNEQFF
TGTGCCAGCAGCCCGACAGGGGGTTACTACAATGAGCAGTTCTTC
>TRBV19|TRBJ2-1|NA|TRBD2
CASSIGGLARGNEQFF
TGTGCCAGTAGTATAGGCGGACTAGCCCGAGGCAATGAGCAGTTCTTC
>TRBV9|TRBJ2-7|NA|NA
CASSEGGARSYEQYF
TGTGCCAGCAGCGAGGGGGGGGCCCGGTCTTACGAGCAGTACTTC
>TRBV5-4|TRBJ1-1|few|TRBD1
CASSPGQTMNTEAFF
TGTGCCAGCAGCCCGGGACAGACCATGAACACTGAAGCTTTCTTT
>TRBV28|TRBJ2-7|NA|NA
CASRDRTAAHF
TGTGCCAGCCGAGACAGGACAGCCGCCCACTTC